This T cell receptor (beta chain) originates from a study of shared clonotypes between healthy human individuals. About the study: Per-donor plates numbered three CD4 naive, three CD4 memory, two CD8 naive and one CD8 memory.

This clone was counted at least ten times. Antigen unknown. Other DNA variants within this sample encode the same CDR3. The assay used deep level. Genomic DNA from each subset was divided evenly over several immunoSEQ plates. Produced via immunoSEQ multiplex PCR; TCRdb's table is partial and in-frame only. The repertoire holds about 680,000 clones, with 74% as singletons. Overall study results and limits: Compared with clonotypes that all four donors shared, non-shared clonotypes had lower generation probabilities.

Trimming cost V 2 bases and J 5 bases, with 12 bases left between them. CDR1 SNHLY and CDR2 FYNNEI come from the germline V gene. The CDR3 has 14 amino acids. This chain links TRBV2 with TRBJ1-1; a weak D match, TRBD1 (5 bases). The clonotype was recovered from a woman younger than 45 in good health. Specimen: memory CD4+ T cells sorted from blood. The subset: CD45RA-negative fraction. The CDR3 nucleotides are TGTGCCAGCAGTGAAAAAGGGTACAGGACTGAAGCTTTCTTT. Protein: CASSEKGYRTEAFF. Based on the CDR3 plus reference TRBV2 and TRBJ1-1, the full variable domain is EPEVTQTPSHQVTQMGQEVILRCVPISNHLYFYWYRQILGQKVEFLVSFYNNEISEKSEIFDDQFSVERPDGSNFTLKIRSTKLEDSAMYFCASSEKGYRTEAFFGQGTRLTVV.